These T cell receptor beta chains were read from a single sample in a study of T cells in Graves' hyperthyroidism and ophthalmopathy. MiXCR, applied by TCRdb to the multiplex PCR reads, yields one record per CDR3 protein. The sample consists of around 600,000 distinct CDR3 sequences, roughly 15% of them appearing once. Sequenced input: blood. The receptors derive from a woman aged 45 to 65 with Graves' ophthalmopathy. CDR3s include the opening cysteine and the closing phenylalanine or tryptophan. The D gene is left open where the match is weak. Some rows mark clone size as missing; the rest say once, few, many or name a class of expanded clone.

cdr3_nt: TGTGCCACCAGCAGACCAGGACAGGGTAGGAATGAGCAGTTCTTC; cdr3_aa: CATSRPGQGRNEQFF; clone_size: NA; cdr3_length: 15; v_call: TRBV15; d_call: TRBD1; j_call: TRBJ2-1
cdr3_nt: TGTGCCAGCAGCTTACTGAAGGGTGAGACCCAGTACTTC; cdr3_aa: CASSLLKGETQYF; clone_size: many; cdr3_length: 13; v_call: TRBV7-3; d_call: NA; j_call: TRBJ2-5
cdr3_nt: TGTGCCAGCAGTTACCCCCAGGTCCACTCAAATGAAAAACTGTTTTTT; cdr3_aa: CASSYPQVHSNEKLFF; clone_size: few; cdr3_length: 16; v_call: TRBV6-5; d_call: NA; j_call: TRBJ1-4
cdr3_nt: TGTGCCAGCAGTCTCATCGGGACTAGCGGGATTCCTTTGGGTAGTGAGACCCAGTACTTC; cdr3_aa: CASSLIGTSGIPLGSETQYF; clone_size: many; cdr3_length: 20; v_call: TRBV28; d_call: TRBD2; j_call: TRBJ2-5
cdr3_nt: TGCAGCGTTGAAAGCGAACAACCCGGAGCTTTCTTT; cdr3_aa: CSVESEQPGAFF; clone_size: NA; cdr3_length: 12; v_call: TRBV29-1; d_call: NA; j_call: TRBJ1-1
cdr3_nt: TGTGCCAGCGACCCGACTAGCGGACACACAGATACGCAGTATTTT; cdr3_aa: CASDPTSGHTDTQYF; clone_size: many; cdr3_length: 15; v_call: TRBV7-2; d_call: TRBD2; j_call: TRBJ2-3
cdr3_nt: TGCAGCGTTACCGGGACTTCGAACACCGGGGAGCTGTTTTTT; cdr3_aa: CSVTGTSNTGELFF; clone_size: NA; cdr3_length: 14; v_call: TRBV29-1; d_call: NA; j_call: TRBJ2-2
cdr3_nt: TGTGCCAGCAGCCCCCAGGGGGCCGGCGACTATGGCTACACCTTC; cdr3_aa: CASSPQGAGDYGYTF; clone_size: NA; cdr3_length: 15; v_call: TRBV7-9; d_call: TRBD1; j_call: TRBJ1-2
cdr3_nt: TGCAGTGCTAGAGTGCAGGAAGAGACCCAGTACTTC; cdr3_aa: CSARVQEETQYF; clone_size: many; cdr3_length: 12; v_call: TRBV20-1; d_call: NA; j_call: TRBJ2-5
cdr3_nt: TGTGCCTGGAGTGAGTCTGGTGAGCAGTTCTTC; cdr3_aa: CAWSESGEQFF; clone_size: many; cdr3_length: 11; v_call: TRBV30; d_call: NA; j_call: TRBJ2-1
cdr3_nt: TGTGCCAGCAGTTTGGGGGCCGGGATGAACACTGAAGCTTTCTTT; cdr3_aa: CASSLGAGMNTEAFF; clone_size: many; cdr3_length: 15; v_call: TRBV5-1; d_call: NA; j_call: TRBJ1-1
cdr3_nt: TGTGCCTGGAGTGTACGACAGGGGGCAACTCGGTCACCCCTCCACTTT; cdr3_aa: CAWSVRQGATRSPLHF; clone_size: NA; cdr3_length: 16; v_call: TRBV30; d_call: TRBD1; j_call: TRBJ1-6
cdr3_nt: TGCAGTGCTAGAGTGGTCCCTGCAACTAGCGGGACCATCAATGAGCAGTTCTTC; cdr3_aa: CSARVVPATSGTINEQFF; clone_size: many; cdr3_length: 18; v_call: TRBV20-1; d_call: TRBD2; j_call: TRBJ2-1
cdr3_nt: TGTGCCAGCAGCCCCTATTCTAACTATGGCTACACCTTC; cdr3_aa: CASSPYSNYGYTF; clone_size: NA; cdr3_length: 13; v_call: TRBV14; d_call: NA; j_call: TRBJ1-2
cdr3_nt: TGTGCCAGCAGCCGGGACAGGGATTCCACCGGGGAGCTGTTTTTT; cdr3_aa: CASSRDRDSTGELFF; clone_size: NA; cdr3_length: 15; v_call: TRBV7-3; d_call: TRBD1; j_call: TRBJ2-2
cdr3_nt: TGTGCCAGCAGTTTACAGGGAGCTTTGGACGAGCAGTACTTC; cdr3_aa: CASSLQGALDEQYF; clone_size: many; cdr3_length: 14; v_call: TRBV12-3/TRBV12-4; d_call: NA; j_call: TRBJ2-7
cdr3_nt: TGTGCCAGCAGTTGGGGACACTTTAGCAATCAGCCCCAGCATTTT; cdr3_aa: CASSWGHFSNQPQHF; clone_size: NA; cdr3_length: 15; v_call: TRBV6-5; d_call: NA; j_call: TRBJ1-5
cdr3_nt: TGTGCCAGTACCCACGAATGGGTTTTACCTGGAAACACCATATATTTT; cdr3_aa: CASTHEWVLPGNTIYF; clone_size: few; cdr3_length: 16; v_call: TRBV19; d_call: NA; j_call: TRBJ1-3
cdr3_nt: TGTGCCAGCAGTTTGGGGACGGCAACGCCCCAGCATTTT; cdr3_aa: CASSLGTATPQHF; clone_size: many; cdr3_length: 13; v_call: TRBV27; d_call: NA; j_call: TRBJ1-5